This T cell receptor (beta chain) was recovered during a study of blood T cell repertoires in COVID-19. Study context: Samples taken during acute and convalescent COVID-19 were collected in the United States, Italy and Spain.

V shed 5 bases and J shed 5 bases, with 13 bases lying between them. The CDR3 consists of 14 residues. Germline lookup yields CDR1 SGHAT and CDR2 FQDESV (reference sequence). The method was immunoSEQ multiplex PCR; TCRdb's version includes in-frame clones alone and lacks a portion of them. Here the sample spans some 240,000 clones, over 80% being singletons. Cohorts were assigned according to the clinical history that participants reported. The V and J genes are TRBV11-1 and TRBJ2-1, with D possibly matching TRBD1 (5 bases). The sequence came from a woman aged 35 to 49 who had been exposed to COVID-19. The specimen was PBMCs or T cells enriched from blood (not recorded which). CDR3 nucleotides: TGTGCCAGCAGCCCCAGGGTCTTAGACAATGAGCAGTTCTTC. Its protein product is CASSPRVLDNEQFF.